This T cell receptor beta chain was profiled in a study of blood T cell repertoires in COVID-19. Looking at the study overall: T cells, B-cell-depleted T cells, or PBMCs provided the cDNA or gDNA that served as material.

The method was immunoSEQ multiplex PCR; TCRdb's version includes in-frame clones alone and lacks a portion of them. Of more than 50,000 clones listed, around 87% are singletons. The CDR3 consists of 14 residues. The germline gives CDR1 SGHTA, CDR2 FQGNSA. Trimming took 4 bases from V and 3 from J; bases not matched to a gene: 6. The sample comprised peripheral blood. The origin of this receptor is a man aged 55 to 69 with active COVID-19. The V gene is TRBV7-2, the J gene TRBJ2-7; 7 bases agree with TRBD2. The CDR3, as DNA: TGTGCCAGCAGCTCGCCTAGCGGTGGCTACGAGCAGTACTTC. Protein sequence: CASSSPSGGYEQYF.